This is a list of T cell receptor beta chains from one sample in a study of control samples from healthy donors and cancer patients. Measured with immunoSEQ multiplex PCR; TCRdb has only the in-frame clones, and not every one. The table records tens of thousands of clones, about four fifths of them present only once. The sample consisted of blood. The receptor source for this set is a man aged 70 or older in good health. Each CDR3 is given with its conserved first and last residue. The D gene is left open where the match is weak. Clone size is not always given. Where it is, it says once, few, many or a class for expanded clones.

size: -
J: TRBJ2-1
D: TRBD2
V: TRBV6-5
CDR3: CASRVAGGNEQFF
DNA: TGTGCCAGCAGGGTAGCGGGAGGGAATGAGCAGTTCTTC

size: -
J: TRBJ2-7
D: -
V: TRBV7-9
CDR3: CASSLEVQSYEQYF
DNA: TGTGCCAGCAGCTTAGAGGTACAGAGCTACGAGCAGTACTTC

size: few
J: TRBJ1-1
D: -
V: TRBV30
CDR3: CAWSSGRGVDTEAFF
DNA: TGTGCCTGGTCTTCCGGGAGGGGAGTTGACACTGAAGCTTTCTTT

size: -
J: TRBJ2-7
D: -
V: TRBV12-3/TRBV12-4
CDR3: CASALDWGEQYF
DNA: TGTGCCAGCGCACTAGATTGGGGCGAGCAGTACTTC

size: -
J: TRBJ1-1
D: TRBD1
V: TRBV27
CDR3: CASSRQGAMTEAFF
DNA: TGTGCCAGCAGTAGACAGGGGGCCATGACTGAAGCTTTCTTT

size: -
J: TRBJ1-5
D: -
V: TRBV27
CDR3: CASRENRDLFNQPQHF
DNA: TGTGCCAGCAGGGAAAACAGGGACCTCTTCAATCAGCCCCAGCATTTT

size: -
J: TRBJ1-5
D: TRBD1
V: TRBV27
CDR3: CASSLLGQGGVDQPQHF
DNA: TGTGCCAGCAGTTTATTGGGACAGGGTGGAGTGGATCAGCCCCAGCATTTT

size: -
J: TRBJ1-5
D: -
V: TRBV2
CDR3: CASSPDSPTMDQPQHF
DNA: TGTGCCAGCAGTCCCGACAGTCCCACTATGGATCAGCCCCAGCATTTT

size: -
J: TRBJ1-1
D: TRBD1
V: TRBV6-6
CDR3: CASTLDRTIEAFF
DNA: TGTGCCAGCACCTTGGACAGGACTATTGAAGCTTTCTTT

size: -
J: TRBJ1-1
D: TRBD1
V: TRBV7-9
CDR3: CASSFDRDMNTEAFF
DNA: TGTGCCAGCAGCTTCGACAGGGACATGAACACTGAAGCTTTCTTT

size: -
J: TRBJ1-2
D: -
V: TRBV28
CDR3: CASSLSVYGYTF
DNA: TGTGCCAGCAGTTTATCTGTCTATGGCTACACCTTC

size: -
J: TRBJ1-2
D: -
V: TRBV5-1
CDR3: CASSLQPGLRNYGYTF
DNA: TGCGCCAGCAGCCTGCAACCGGGACTCCGCAACTATGGCTACACCTTC

size: -
J: TRBJ2-7
D: -
V: TRBV7-7
CDR3: CASSPLQRNIYEQYF
DNA: TGTGCTAGCAGCCCACTCCAGCGGAACATCTACGAGCAGTACTTC

size: -
J: TRBJ2-6
D: TRBD1
V: TRBV5-5
CDR3: CASSFYRGLAGANVLTF
DNA: TGTGCCAGCAGCTTCTACAGGGGTTTAGCTGGGGCCAACGTCCTGACTTTC

size: -
J: TRBJ2-7
D: -
V: TRBV7-3
CDR3: CASSLDSPISSYEQYF
DNA: TGTGCCAGCAGCTTAGACAGTCCCATAAGCTCCTACGAGCAGTACTTC

size: -
J: TRBJ1-3
D: -
V: TRBV7-8
CDR3: CASSLGPSDGNTIYF
DNA: TGTGCCAGCAGCTTAGGGCCCTCGGACGGAAACACCATATATTTT

size: -
J: TRBJ2-3
D: TRBD1
V: TRBV6-6
CDR3: CASSYSDRGQDTQYF
DNA: TGTGCCAGCAGTTACTCGGACAGGGGGCAAGATACGCAGTATTTT

size: -
J: TRBJ2-1
D: TRBD2
V: TRBV5-1
CDR3: CASSLGLAGINEQFF
DNA: TGCGCCAGCAGCTTGGGACTAGCGGGGATAAATGAGCAGTTCTTC

size: -
J: TRBJ1-6
D: TRBD1
V: TRBV13
CDR3: CASSSNRQGPGVYSSPLHF
DNA: TGTGCCAGCAGCTCCAACCGACAGGGACCCGGCGTGTATAGTTCACCCCTCCACTTT

size: -
J: TRBJ2-7
D: -
V: TRBV15
CDR3: CATSRGYSRSSYEQYF
DNA: TGTGCCACCAGCAGAGGATACAGCAGGAGCTCCTACGAGCAGTACTTC

size: -
J: TRBJ2-5
D: -
V: TRBV3-1/TRBV3-2
CDR3: CASSELGETQYF
DNA: TGTGCCAGCAGCGAGTTGGGGGAGACCCAGTACTTC

size: few
J: TRBJ1-3
D: -
V: TRBV7-8
CDR3: CASSPGRRGDTIYF
DNA: TGTGCCAGCAGCCCTGGACGCCGGGGTGATACCATATATTTT

size: -
J: TRBJ2-2
D: -
V: TRBV29-1
CDR3: CSVEKGHLTGELFF
DNA: TGCAGCGTTGAAAAGGGACACCTCACCGGGGAGCTGTTTTTT

size: -
J: TRBJ2-1
D: TRBD2
V: TRBV27
CDR3: CASSPLGSGSAYNEQFF
DNA: TGTGCCAGCAGTCCCCTGGGTAGCGGGAGTGCCTACAATGAGCAGTTCTTC

size: -
J: TRBJ1-6
D: -
V: TRBV30
CDR3: CAGGNSYNSPLHF
DNA: TGTGCCGGAGGAAACTCCTATAATTCACCCCTCCACTTT

size: -
J: TRBJ2-3
D: TRBD2
V: TRBV13
CDR3: CASSLYSGGGTDTQYF
DNA: TGTGCCAGCAGCCTTTATAGCGGGGGGGGCACAGATACGCAGTATTTT

size: -
J: TRBJ1-2
D: TRBD1
V: TRBV6-6
CDR3: CASSYRQGDGYTF
DNA: TGTGCCAGCAGTTATAGACAGGGGGATGGCTACACCTTC

size: -
J: TRBJ2-5
D: -
V: TRBV5-1
CDR3: CASSLVQAGRTQYF
DNA: TGCGCCAGCAGCTTGGTCCAGGCCGGGCGGACCCAGTACTTC

size: -
J: TRBJ2-7
D: -
V: TRBV2
CDR3: CASSASAYEQYF
DNA: TGTGCCAGCAGTGCTTCCGCCTACGAGCAGTACTTC

size: -
J: TRBJ2-3
D: -
V: TRBV7-2
CDR3: CASTTRMGEGVQYF
DNA: TGTGCCAGCACCACCCGCATGGGGGAAGGGGTGCAGTATTTT

size: -
J: TRBJ1-4
D: -
V: TRBV18
CDR3: CASSPGRDEKLFF
DNA: TGTGCCAGCTCACCAGGGAGGGATGAAAAACTGTTTTTT

size: -
J: TRBJ2-7
D: TRBD1
V: TRBV25-1
CDR3: CASSEPGQGYEQYF
DNA: TGTGCCAGCAGTGAACCGGGACAGGGGTACGAGCAGTACTTC

size: few
J: TRBJ1-2
D: -
V: TRBV11-2
CDR3: CASSLGGTVTRGYTF
DNA: TGTGCCAGCAGCTTAGGTGGGACCGTGACTAGAGGCTACACCTTC

size: -
J: TRBJ1-1
D: -
V: TRBV11-3
CDR3: CASSLDRLGRYTEAFF
DNA: TGTGCCAGCAGCTTAGATCGTTTGGGGAGGTACACTGAAGCTTTCTTT

size: -
J: TRBJ1-2
D: -
V: TRBV6-5
CDR3: CASSYLPGGAGGYTF
DNA: TGTGCCAGCAGTTACCTACCGGGGGGGGCGGGTGGCTACACCTTC

size: once
J: TRBJ1-6
D: TRBD1
V: TRBV27
CDR3: CASSFELRDSRFSPLHF
DNA: TGTGCCAGCAGTTTTGAATTGCGGGACAGCAGGTTTTCACCCCTCCACTTT

size: -
J: TRBJ1-5
D: -
V: TRBV30
CDR3: CAWSVLGDQPQHF
DNA: TGTGCCTGGAGTGTTCTGGGAGATCAGCCCCAGCATTTT

size: -
J: TRBJ2-1
D: -
V: TRBV11-2
CDR3: CASRSRGRNEQFF
DNA: TGTGCCAGCAGATCACGGGGTCGGAATGAGCAGTTCTTC

size: few
J: TRBJ1-2
D: TRBD1
V: TRBV10-2
CDR3: CASSPRDRENGYTF
DNA: TGCGCCAGCAGCCCCCGGGACAGGGAGAATGGCTACACCTTC

size: -
J: TRBJ2-5
D: -
V: TRBV28
CDR3: CASSLVGQETQYF
DNA: TGTGCCAGCAGCCTAGTGGGCCAAGAGACCCAGTACTTC

size: once
J: TRBJ2-5
D: TRBD2
V: TRBV7-7
CDR3: CASSLRAGVETQYF
DNA: TGTGCTAGCAGCTTAAGGGCGGGAGTGGAGACCCAGTACTTC

size: -
J: TRBJ2-7
D: -
V: TRBV5-1
CDR3: CASSLNDHEQYF
DNA: TGCGCCAGCAGCTTGAACGACCACGAGCAGTACTTC

size: -
J: TRBJ1-2
D: -
V: TRBV2
CDR3: CASSEVRTSGYTF
DNA: TGTGCCAGCAGTGAAGTTAGGACAAGCGGCTACACCTTC

size: once
J: TRBJ1-5
D: -
V: TRBV7-9
CDR3: CASSFDSQPQHF
DNA: TGTGCCAGCAGCTTCGACAGCCAGCCCCAGCATTTT

size: -
J: TRBJ2-2
D: -
V: TRBV11-2
CDR3: CASSSGRLGTGELFF
DNA: TGTGCCAGCAGCTCCGGACGGCTGGGAACCGGGGAGCTGTTTTTT

size: few
J: TRBJ2-7
D: -
V: TRBV24-1
CDR3: CATSGPISYEQYF
DNA: TGTGCCACCAGTGGACCGATCAGCTACGAGCAGTACTTC

size: -
J: TRBJ2-2
D: -
V: TRBV5-1
CDR3: CASSRRGMNTGELFF
DNA: TGCGCCAGCAGCCGAAGGGGAATGAACACCGGGGAGCTGTTTTTT

size: -
J: TRBJ1-2
D: TRBD1
V: TRBV20-1
CDR3: CIRGRSDGYTF
DNA: TGCATAAGGGGGCGTTCTGACGGCTACACCTTC

size: few
J: TRBJ1-6
D: TRBD1
V: TRBV2
CDR3: CASYRGHNSPLHF
DNA: TGTGCCAGCTACAGGGGACATAATTCACCCCTCCACTTT

size: -
J: TRBJ2-1
D: TRBD2
V: TRBV27
CDR3: CASSPSGLAGGWEQFF
DNA: TGTGCCAGCAGTCCCTCCGGCCTAGCGGGGGGTTGGGAGCAGTTCTTC

size: -
J: TRBJ2-7
D: TRBD1
V: TRBV7-2
CDR3: CASSLNLGQGTYEQYF
DNA: TGTGCCAGCAGCCTCAATTTGGGACAGGGAACCTACGAGCAGTACTTC

size: -
J: TRBJ1-2
D: -
V: TRBV18
CDR3: CASSPGSTGGGLGYTF
DNA: TGTGCCAGCTCACCCGGTTCTACGGGGGGGGGCCTTGGCTACACCTTC

size: -
J: TRBJ1-5
D: -
V: TRBV5-8
CDR3: CASSRRGSNQPQHF
DNA: TGTGCCAGCAGCCGAAGGGGAAGCAATCAGCCCCAGCATTTT

size: -
J: TRBJ2-3
D: -
V: TRBV23-1
CDR3: CASSQFGVNHTDTQYF
DNA: TGCGCCAGCAGTCAATTTGGGGTTAATCACACAGATACGCAGTATTTT

size: few
J: TRBJ2-2
D: TRBD1
V: TRBV7-7
CDR3: CASSLAVQGTGELFF
DNA: TGTGCCAGCAGCTTAGCCGTACAGGGGACCGGGGAGCTGTTTTTT

size: -
J: TRBJ1-1
D: -
V: TRBV18
CDR3: CASSPGALEAFF
DNA: TGTGCCAGCTCACCAGGGGCGCTTGAAGCTTTCTTT